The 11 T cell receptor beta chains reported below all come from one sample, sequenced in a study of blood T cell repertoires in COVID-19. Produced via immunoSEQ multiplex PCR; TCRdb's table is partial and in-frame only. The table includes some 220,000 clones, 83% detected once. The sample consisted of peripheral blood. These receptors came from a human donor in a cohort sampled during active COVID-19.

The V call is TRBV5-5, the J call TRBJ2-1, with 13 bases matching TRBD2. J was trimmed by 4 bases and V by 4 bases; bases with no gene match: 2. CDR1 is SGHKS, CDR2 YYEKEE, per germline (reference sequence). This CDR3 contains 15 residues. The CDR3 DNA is TGTGCCAGCAGCCCGGGACTAGCGGGATACAATGAGCAGTTCTTC. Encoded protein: CASSPGLAGYNEQFF.

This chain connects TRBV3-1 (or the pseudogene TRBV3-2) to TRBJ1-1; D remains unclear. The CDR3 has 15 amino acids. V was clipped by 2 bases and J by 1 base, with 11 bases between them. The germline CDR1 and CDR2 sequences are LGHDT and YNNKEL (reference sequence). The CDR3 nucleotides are TGTGCCAGCAGCCAATACCCCGGAGGGAACACTGAAGCTTTCTTT. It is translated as CASSQYPGGNTEAFF.

The CDR3 loop reads CASTLAESTDTQYF. CDR3 in DNA: TGTGCCAGCACCTTAGCGGAAAGCACAGATACGCAGTATTTT. This rearrangement joins TRBV28 to TRBJ2-3; weak D call: TRBD2 (6 bases). This CDR3 is 14 amino acids long. Germline CDR1 and CDR2: MDHEN and SYDVKM. V lost 7 bases, J lost 0 bases, and 11 bases lay in between.

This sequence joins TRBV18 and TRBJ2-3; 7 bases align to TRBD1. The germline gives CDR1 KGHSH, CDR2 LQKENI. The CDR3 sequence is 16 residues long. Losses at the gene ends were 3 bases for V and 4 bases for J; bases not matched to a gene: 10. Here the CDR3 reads CASSPRDSIRPDTQYF. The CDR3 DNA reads TGTGCCAGCTCACCGAGGGACAGTATCCGTCCAGATACGCAGTATTTT.

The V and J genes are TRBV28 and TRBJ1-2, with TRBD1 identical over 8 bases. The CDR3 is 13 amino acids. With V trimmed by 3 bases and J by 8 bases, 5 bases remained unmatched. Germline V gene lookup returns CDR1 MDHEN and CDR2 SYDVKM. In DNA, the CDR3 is TGTGCCAGCAGTTTCAGGGGGCGGGAAGGCTACACCTTC. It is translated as CASSFRGREGYTF.

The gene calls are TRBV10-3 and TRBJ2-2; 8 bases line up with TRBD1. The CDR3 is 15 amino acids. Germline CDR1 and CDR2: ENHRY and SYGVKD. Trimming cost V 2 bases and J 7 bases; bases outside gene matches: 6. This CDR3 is CAISEGRTGRGELFF. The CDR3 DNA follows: TGTGCCATCAGTGAGGGGAGGACAGGGCGCGGGGAGCTGTTTTTT.

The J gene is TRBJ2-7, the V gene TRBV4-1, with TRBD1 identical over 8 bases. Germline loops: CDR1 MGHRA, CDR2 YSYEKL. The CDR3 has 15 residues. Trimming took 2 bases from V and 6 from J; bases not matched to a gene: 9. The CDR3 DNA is TGCGCCAGCAGCCAATCGGGACAGGAAGGTAGCGAGCAGTACTTC. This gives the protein CASSQSGQEGSEQYF.

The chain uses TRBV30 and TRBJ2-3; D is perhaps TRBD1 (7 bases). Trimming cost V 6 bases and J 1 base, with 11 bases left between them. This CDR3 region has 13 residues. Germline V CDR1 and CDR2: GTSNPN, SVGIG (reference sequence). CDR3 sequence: CACQGEGTDTQYF. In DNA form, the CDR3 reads TGTGCCTGTCAGGGGGAGGGCACAGATACGCAGTATTTT.

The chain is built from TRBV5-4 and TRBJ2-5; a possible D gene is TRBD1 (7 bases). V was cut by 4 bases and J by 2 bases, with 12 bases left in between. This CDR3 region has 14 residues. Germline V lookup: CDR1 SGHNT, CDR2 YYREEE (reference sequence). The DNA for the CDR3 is TGTGCCAGCAGCCCGGGGGACAGACAAGAGACCCAGTACTTC. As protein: CASSPGDRQETQYF.

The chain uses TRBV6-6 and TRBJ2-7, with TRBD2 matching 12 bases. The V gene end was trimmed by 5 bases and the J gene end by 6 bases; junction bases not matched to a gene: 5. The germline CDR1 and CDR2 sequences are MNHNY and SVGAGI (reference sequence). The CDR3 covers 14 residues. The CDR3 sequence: CASSRTSGASEQYF. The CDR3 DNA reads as TGTGCCAGCAGTCGGACTAGCGGGGCGTCCGAGCAGTACTTC.

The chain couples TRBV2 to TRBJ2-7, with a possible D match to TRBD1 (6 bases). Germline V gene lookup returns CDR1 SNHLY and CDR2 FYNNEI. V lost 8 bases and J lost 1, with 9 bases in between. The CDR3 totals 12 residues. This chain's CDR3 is CASGGGSYEQYF. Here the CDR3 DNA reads TGTGCCAGCGGGGGCGGTTCCTACGAGCAGTACTTC.